This T cell receptor beta chain comes out of a study of CD4 T cells in relation to SARS-CoV-2 and coronaviruses. Study in general: Controls used an HIV-1 Nef peptide pool or no peptide.

Libraries were prepared by immunoSEQ multiplex PCR; TCRdb keeps only in-frame clonotypes and omits some of them. The sample lists roughly 18,000 clones, roughly 77% occurring once. Unexposed donor CD4+ T cells date from about 2011-2019, before the COVID-19 pandemic. After more than eight days of culture, CD4+ T cells were isolated. As cell numbers allowed, unexposed-donor CD4+ T cells faced SARS-CoV-2 S/N and four cold-coronavirus spikes. Each well had approximately 2.2 million PBMCs in around 5% human AB serum with IL-2. Germline V gene sequence: CDR1 MNHEY, CDR2 SMNVEV (reference sequence). V dropped 5 bases and J dropped 0 bases, with 14 bases sitting between them. The CDR3 runs 15 residues. A remark on this clone: The antigen remains unidentified.

Study results and caveats: The cross-reactivity analysis covered only spike protein, not other viral proteins.

The sample was CD4+ T cells from PBMCs, cultured in vitro. This sequence was found in a human donor in good health. The J gene is TRBJ2-7, the V gene TRBV27; D is possibly TRBD2 (6 bases). The CDR3 spells CASSPVSGNSYEQYF. CDR3 nucleotides: TGTGCCAGCAGTCCGGTTAGCGGCAACTCCTACGAGCAGTACTTC.